The 30 T cell receptor beta chains below all came from one sample that was sequenced in a study of CD8 T cells in ankylosing spondylitis. Whole-study results and caveats: Several highly homologous variants formed a TCR beta motif that appeared characteristic of ankylosing spondylitis blood.

TCRdb re-called the 5' RACE reads through MiXCR, storing one row per CDR3 protein. The table shows 450,000 or so distinct CDR3 sequences, with roughly 25% occurring only once. Antigen specificity for these receptors is unknown. The sample was blood, either unsorted or a sorted T cell fraction (not recorded which). The receptors stem from a male donor with ankylosing spondylitis.

The chain joins TRBV5-1 to TRBJ1-2; the D is unclear. CDR3 length: 15 amino acids. Germline V gene sequence: CDR1 SGHRS, CDR2 YFSETQ. V was pared by 5 bases and J by 5 bases, with 19 bases between. The CDR3 spells CASSSPRSTGYGYTF. CDR3 nucleotide sequence: TGCGCCAGCAGTTCCCCACGGTCGACGGGGTATGGCTACACCTTC. Full variable domain (rest looked up from reference TRBV5-1 and TRBJ1-2): KAGVTQTPRYLIKTRGQQVTLSCSPISGHRSVSWYQQTPGQGLQFLFEYFSETQRNKGNFPGRFSGRQFSNSRSEMNVSTLELGDSALYLCASSSPRSTGYGYTFGSGTRLTVV.

This clonotype appeared a few times. CDR3 residues: CATSKRQGPTEAFF. The CDR3 DNA is TGTGCCACCAGCAAAAGACAGGGGCCGACTGAAGCTTTCTTT. This chain joins TRBV15 and TRBJ1-1; 8 bases agree with TRBD1. Germline V gene data show CDR1 as LNHNV and CDR2 as YYDKDF (reference sequence). J lost 5 bases, V lost 4 bases, and 6 bases had no gene match. The CDR3 loop spans 14 amino acids.

This clonotype was seen a few times. This sequence joins TRBV2 and TRBJ2-1, with 10 bases aligning to TRBD2. The CDR3 has 13 residues. The V gene end was trimmed by 5 bases and the J gene end by 8 bases; junction bases not matched to a gene: 3. From germline, CDR1 is SNHLY and CDR2 FYNNEI. The CDR3 DNA reads TGTGCCAGCAGTCTAGCGGGAGAGGATGAGCAGTTCTTC. This sequence encodes CASSLAGEDEQFF.

This clonotype has more than one count but fewer than ten. The genes are TRBV12-3 or TRBV12-4 and TRBJ2-1; D remains ambiguous. V was trimmed by 7 bases and J by 4 bases, leaving 11 bases between them. CDR3 length equals 13 residues. The CDR3 sequence: CASTLDGYNEQFF. DNA of the CDR3: TGTGCCAGCACCCTGGACGGGTACAATGAGCAGTTCTTC.

This clonotype has a count of ten or more. V usage is TRBV10-3 and J usage is TRBJ2-1; 8 nucleotides match TRBD1. The germline V gene encodes CDR1 ENHRY and CDR2 SYGVKD. The CDR3 runs 18 residues. Trimming removed 6 bases from V and 0 bases from J; junction bases left unmatched: 13. The CDR3 DNA follows: TGTGCCATCAGGGACGGGAGACAGGGGACGAGCTCCTACAATGAGCAGTTCTTC. It specifies CAIRDGRQGTSSYNEQFF.

The chain joins TRBV20-1 to TRBJ1-5, with D unresolved. Trimming shortened V by 0 bases and J by 3 bases, and 6 bases separated the two germline ends. The length of the CDR3 is 13 residues. The germline gives CDR1 DFQATT, CDR2 SNEGSKA (reference sequence). In DNA form, the CDR3 reads TGCAGTGCTAGAGATGTTCCCAATCAGCCCCAGCATTTT. This sequence encodes CSARDVPNQPQHF.

CDR3: CASSGQGVATYEQYF. In nucleotides, the CDR3 is TGTGCCAGCAGTGGACAGGGGGTAGCCACCTACGAGCAGTACTTC. The rearrangement uses TRBV6-2 or TRBV6-3 and TRBJ2-7; 10 bases map to TRBD1. Germline CDR1 MNHEY, CDR2 SVGEGT. The J segment lost 2 bases and the V segment lost 5 bases, leaving 6 bases of the junction unmatched. The CDR3 runs to 15 residues.

The chain couples TRBV20-1 to TRBJ1-5, with D tentatively TRBD1 (5 bases). CDR1 DFQATT and CDR2 SNEGSKA come from the germline V gene (reference sequence). The V end was cut by 6 bases, the J end by 5 bases, with 11 bases between. The CDR3 runs 12 residues. The DNA of the CDR3 is TGCAGTGCGGCTCAGGGTTATCAGCCCCAGCATTTT. Residues: CSAAQGYQPQHF.

This chain uses TRBV12-3 or TRBV12-4 with TRBJ2-3; no clear D. The CDR3 is made up of 12 amino acids. V lost 6 bases to trimming and J lost 10 bases, with 14 bases between them. CDR3 coding DNA: TGTGCCAGCAGCTCAGAGGTCCAAGCGCAGTATTTT. Translating gives CASSSEVQAQYF.

This clonotype was seen a few times. The V gene is TRBV5-1, the J gene TRBJ1-1; TRBD1 matches 8 bases. The germline CDR1 and CDR2 sequences are SGHRS and YFSETQ. V gave up 4 bases and J gave up 4 bases; unmatched junction bases: 6. The CDR3 consists of 14 residues. CDR3 protein: CASSGIQGGTEAFF. CDR3 nucleotides: TGCGCCAGCAGCGGAATACAGGGGGGCACTGAAGCTTTCTTT.

A few counts support this clonotype. The CDR3 here is CASSSLKGGPRAYEQYF. As DNA, the CDR3 is TGTGCCAGCAGCTCACTCAAGGGGGGCCCGCGGGCGTACGAGCAGTACTTC. This chain uses TRBV7-6 with TRBJ2-7; D possibly matches TRBD1 or TRBD2 (6 bases each). The CDR3 extends over 17 amino acids. V lost 4 bases to trimming and J lost 4 bases, with 23 bases between them. CDR1 and CDR2 from the germline V gene are SGHVS and FNYEAQ.

A word on this clonotype: The junction differs from germline at one of its ends, possibly a read error. This chain links TRBV18 with TRBJ1-1; 9 bases align to TRBD1. The CDR3 covers 14 residues. Germline lookup yields CDR1 KGHSH and CDR2 LQKENI. The CDR3 here is CASSPQGADTEAFF. The CDR3 DNA sequence: TGTGCCAGCTCTCCACAGGGGGCCGACACTGAAGCTTTCTTT.

A few counts support this clonotype. The rearrangement joins TRBV4-2 to TRBJ1-2; D perhaps matches TRBD1 (5 bases). The V end lost 7 bases, the J end lost 8 bases, and 20 bases lay between the germline ends. Germline V lookup: CDR1 LGHNA, CDR2 YNFKEQ. The CDR3 is 14 residues long. The CDR3 here is CASKPQAAGEGYTF. The CDR3 DNA is TGTGCCAGCAAACCACAGGCGGCTGGTGAGGGCTACACCTTC.

The V gene is TRBV5-1, the J gene TRBJ2-3; 10 bases agree with TRBD1. The CDR3 contains 16 residues. V shed 5 bases, J shed 5 bases, and the junction held 11 bases outside the gene matches. Germline V lookup: CDR1 SGHRS, CDR2 YFSETQ. The CDR3 bases are TGCGCCAGCAGTCCACGTCTAGGACAGGGGGAAGATACGCAGTATTTT. This translates into CASSPRLGQGEDTQYF.

The table lists this clonotype with many counts. V usage is TRBV5-1 and J usage is TRBJ2-7; 7 bases agree with TRBD2. The ends lost 4 bases at V and 3 bases at J; junction bases unmatched: 19. Germline CDR1 and CDR2: SGHRS and YFSETQ. CDR3 length: 18 residues. CDR3 sequence (DNA): TGCGCCAGCAGCGGGGAGGGGAATCCCCACTTCGAGAACTACGAGCAGTACTTC. This gives the protein CASSGEGNPHFENYEQYF.

The genes are TRBV12-3 or TRBV12-4 and TRBJ2-5, with 15 bases identical to TRBD2. The J segment lost 4 bases and the V segment lost 6 bases, leaving 6 bases of the junction unmatched. This CDR3 has 16 amino acids. CDR3 DNA: TGTGCCAGCAGCCCTGGACTAGCGGGAGGGCCAGAGACCCAGTACTTC. Protein: CASSPGLAGGPETQYF.

The chain recombines TRBV7-8 with TRBJ2-7, with 9 bases identical to TRBD2. The CDR3 runs 15 residues. J gave up 1 base and V 8 bases, and 9 bases lay outside the gene matches. Germline V gene data show CDR1 as SGHVS and CDR2 as FQNEAQ. CDR3 sequence: CASRKREDSSYEQYF. CDR3 DNA: TGTGCCAGCCGCAAGCGGGAGGACTCTTCCTACGAGCAGTACTTC.

A word on this clonotype: An end of the junction differs from the germline gene, which may be a read error. The V and J genes are TRBV10-3 and TRBJ2-1; 11 bases line up with TRBD2. Germline lookup yields CDR1 ENHRY and CDR2 SYGVKD. The CDR3 length is 18 residues. CDR3 sequence (DNA): TGTGCCAGCAGTGATCGACTAGCGGGGCCTAGCCCCTACAATGAGCAGTTCTTC. Translation gives CASSDRLAGPSPYNEQFF.

The chain employs TRBV5-6 and TRBJ2-1; the D gene is possibly TRBD2 (6 bases). This CDR3 has 16 residues. V lost 3 bases to trimming and J lost 0 bases, with 13 bases between them. Germline CDR1 and CDR2: SGHDT and YYEEEE. CDR3 region: CASSSGGLNSYNEQFF. As DNA, the CDR3 is TGTGCCAGCAGCTCCGGGGGACTCAACTCCTACAATGAGCAGTTCTTC. Full variable domain (rest looked up from reference TRBV5-6 and TRBJ2-1): DAGVTQSPTHLIKTRGQQVTLRCSPKSGHDTVSWYQQALGQGPQFIFQYYEEEERQRGNFPDRFSGHQFPNYSSELNVNALLLGDSALYLCASSSGGLNSYNEQFFGPGTRLTVL.

The chain joins TRBV11-2 to TRBJ2-5, with 7 bases aligning to TRBD1. V gave up 3 bases and J gave up 0 bases; unmatched junction bases: 4. Germline V gene data show CDR1 as SGHAT and CDR2 as FQNNGV. The CDR3 length is 15 residues. This CDR3 reads CASSLTGQYQETQYF. The CDR3 DNA reads as TGTGCCAGCAGCTTGACGGGACAGTACCAAGAGACCCAGTACTTC.

V is TRBV20-1 and J is TRBJ2-1; TRBD2 is a possible D gene (6 bases). V was clipped by 1 base and J by 0 bases, with 13 bases between them. There are 16 residues in the CDR3. Germline lookup yields CDR1 DFQATT and CDR2 SNEGSKA (reference sequence). CDR3 region: CSARGGSGSSYNEQFF. CDR3 in DNA: TGCAGTGCTAGAGGGGGTAGCGGTAGCTCCTACAATGAGCAGTTCTTC.

The chain employs TRBV20-1 and TRBJ2-7; 10 nucleotides agree with TRBD1. Trimming at V came to 6 bases and at J to 0 bases, leaving 11 bases not matched to a gene. Per the germline V gene, CDR1 is DFQATT and CDR2 is SNEGSKA (reference sequence). This CDR3 comprises 16 residues. The CDR3 DNA reads TGCAGTGCGGTCGGGACAGGGGCGTCTTTCTCCTACGAGCAGTACTTC. This sequence encodes CSAVGTGASFSYEQYF.

This clonotype was detected a few times. CDR3 region: CASGPDKTNTGELFF. The CDR3 DNA reads TGTGCTAGTGGTCCGGACAAAACGAACACCGGGGAGCTGTTTTTT. The V and J genes are TRBV12-5 and TRBJ2-2; maybe TRBD1 (5 bases). V lost 5 bases and J lost 0, with 10 bases in between. CDR1 LGHNT and CDR2 FRNRAP come from the germline V gene. This CDR3 region has 15 residues.

This clonotype has only a few counts. The chain is built from TRBV24-1 and TRBJ2-1; 10 positions agree with TRBD2. This CDR3 comprises 14 residues. Germline assignment: CDR1 KGHDR and CDR2 SFDVKD. The ends lost 7 bases at V and 7 bases at J; junction bases unmatched: 6. The CDR3 is CATRAGGDWNEQFF. The CDR3 DNA reads TGTGCCACCAGAGCGGGAGGGGATTGGAATGAGCAGTTCTTC.

This clonotype came up a few times. The chain recombines TRBV29-1 with TRBJ1-2; D not resolved. CDR1 SQVTM and CDR2 ANQGSEA come from the germline V gene. The CDR3 is made up of 13 amino acids. Trimming shortened V by 7 bases and J by 4 bases, and 16 bases separated the two germline ends. CDR3 nucleotide sequence: TGCAGCGGCGCGGGCCCCAAGGGCTATGGCTACACCTTC. Translation gives CSGAGPKGYGYTF.

In its sample, this clonotype was seen a few times. The chain has TRBV20-1 and TRBJ1-2; D might be TRBD1 (6 bases). CDR1 DFQATT and CDR2 SNEGSKA come from the germline V gene (reference sequence). The CDR3 extends over 12 amino acids. V lost 5 bases and J 6 bases, leaving 13 bases between the germline ends. CDR3 loop: CSAWTEGDGYTF. The CDR3 nucleotides are TGCAGTGCTTGGACCGAGGGGGATGGCTACACCTTC.

This clonotype was observed a handful of times. This rearrangement joins TRBV12-3 or TRBV12-4 to TRBJ2-7, with a tentative D call TRBD2 (5 bases). This CDR3 is 12 amino acids long. V was clipped by 6 bases and J by 4 bases, with 10 bases between them. In nucleotides, the CDR3 is TGTGCCAGCAGCGTGGACTCGTACGAGCAGTACTTC. Its protein product is CASSVDSYEQYF.

This clonotype showed up many times. The chain joins TRBV12-3 or TRBV12-4 to TRBJ2-7; 10 positions match TRBD2. V was clipped by 6 bases and J by 7 bases; unmatched bases: 6. The CDR3 consists of 13 residues. CDR3 bases: TGTGCCAGCAGCAGAACGGGACTAGCGGAGCAGTACTTC. It is translated as CASSRTGLAEQYF.

This chain joins TRBV15 and TRBJ2-3; tentative D call: TRBD1 (7 bases). The germline V gene encodes CDR1 LNHNV and CDR2 YYDKDF (reference sequence). CDR3 length: 14 residues. Trimming shortened V by 6 bases and J by 2 bases, and 12 bases separated the two germline ends. DNA for the CDR3: TGTGCCACCAGACGACAGGGACTCACAGATACGCAGTATTTT. Protein: CATRRQGLTDTQYF.

V and J are TRBV18 and TRBJ2-7; possible D gene TRBD1, 6 bases. In germline, CDR1 is KGHSH, CDR2 LQKENI. Trimming cost V 3 bases and J 3 bases, with 9 bases left between them. CDR3 length: 13 amino acids. The CDR3 here is CASSPGDNYEQYF. CDR3 coding DNA: TGTGCCAGCTCACCGGGGGACAACTACGAGCAGTACTTC.